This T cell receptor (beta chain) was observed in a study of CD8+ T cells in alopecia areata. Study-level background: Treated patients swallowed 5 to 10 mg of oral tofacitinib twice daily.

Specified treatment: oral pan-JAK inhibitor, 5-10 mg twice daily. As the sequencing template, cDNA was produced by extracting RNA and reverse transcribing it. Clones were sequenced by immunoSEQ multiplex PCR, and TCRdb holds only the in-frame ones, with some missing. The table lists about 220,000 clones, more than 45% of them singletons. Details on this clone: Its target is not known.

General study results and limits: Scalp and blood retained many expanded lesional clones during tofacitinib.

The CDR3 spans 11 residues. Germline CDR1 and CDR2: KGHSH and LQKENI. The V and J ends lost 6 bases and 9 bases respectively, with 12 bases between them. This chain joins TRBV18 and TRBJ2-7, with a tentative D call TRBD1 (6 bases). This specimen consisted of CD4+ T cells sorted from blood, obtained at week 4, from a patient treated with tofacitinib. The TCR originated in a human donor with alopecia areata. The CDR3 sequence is CASSTGTRQYF. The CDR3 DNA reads TGTGCCAGCTCGACGGGGACACGGCAGTACTTC.